The source of this T cell receptor beta chain is a study of glioma-infiltrating T cells. Amplification of TCR alpha and beta CDR3 regions from RNA used iRepertoire nested multiplex PCR. TCRdb reprocessed the multiplex PCR reads with MiXCR, giving one entry per CDR3 protein. Of approximately 190,000 distinct CDR3 sequences listed, over 30% are singletons. Study-wide results and caveats: Tissue and blood shared very few CDR3 sequences.

The CDR3 has 13 amino acids. V was pared by 5 bases and J by 5 bases, with 10 bases between. This clonotype has at least ten counts. Its specificity is not known. The origin of this receptor is a human donor with low-grade glioma or glioblastoma, undergoing nonglioma brain surgery, or in good health (not recorded which). The sample comprised glioma tissue, nonneoplastic brain tissue, or PBMCs (not recorded which). This sequence joins TRBV12-3 or TRBV12-4 and TRBJ2-1, with a possible D match to TRBD1 (6 bases). The CDR3 DNA follows: TGTGCCAGCAGTATGCGACAGGACAATGAGCAGTTCTTC. As protein: CASSMRQDNEQFF.